Listed here is a single T cell receptor beta chain. Its antigen is not known. Researchers ran the PCR with 60 Vbeta and 13 Jbeta primers. The repertoire was sequenced with immunoSEQ multiplex PCR; TCRdb's copy has only in-frame clones and lacks some. The table includes some 120,000 clones, around 72% detected once. The germline V and J ends were trimmed by 5 bases and 3 bases, with 19 bases remaining between them. The germline V gene encodes CDR1 SGHTA and CDR2 FQGTGA. The CDR3 spans 16 residues. These data originate in a study of cytomegalovirus exposure and HLA in healthy donors. Overall study: Most genotyped donors, 65% to 85% of more than 300, had Caucasian-associated genetic ancestry. Study outcomes and limitations: Earlier results showed most TCR beta V segments being productive about 90% or about 30% of the time. A list of around 150 TCR beta chains associated with cytomegalovirus was given. A later analysis linked a missense DCLRE1C variant to TCR beta V- and J-gene trimming.

The sequence was obtained from a man aged 25 to 45 in good health and CMV-seronegative. The specimen sequenced was PBMCs. The J gene is TRBJ2-5, the V gene TRBV7-3; D possibly corresponds to TRBD1 (6 bases). The CDR3 nucleotides are TGTGCCAGCAGCCAAAGAGGGGGTTTCGGGGAAGAGACCCAGTACTTC. The encoded protein is CASSQRGGFGEETQYF.